The sequence of this TCR beta chain was determined in a study of identical twins. Findings and caveats of the study: Modelling approaches yielded underestimates of out-of-frame TCR alpha sharing between monozygotic twins.

V was pared by 3 bases and J by 0 bases, with 4 bases between. This CDR3 has 13 residues. TCRdb redid the calling of the 5' RACE reads with MiXCR, one entry per CDR3 protein. The table has some 710,000 distinct CDR3 sequences, around 6.1% seen once. In this sample, this clonotype turned up many times. Its antigen is as yet unknown. Sequenced: naive T cells sorted from blood. The receptor's source is a man aged 18-30 years in good health. The J gene is TRBJ2-3, the V gene TRBV12-3 or TRBV12-4; D call uncertain. CDR3: CASSFGSTDTQYF. In DNA form, the CDR3 reads TGTGCCAGCAGTTTCGGGAGCACAGATACGCAGTATTTT.